This passage covers 3 T cell receptor beta chains from one sample sequenced in a study of CD8 T cells in ankylosing spondylitis. Study conclusions and caveats: Characteristic of ankylosing spondylitis blood, it appeared, was a TCR beta motif comprising several highly homologous variants.

TCRdb analysed the 5' RACE reads with MiXCR anew, one entry per CDR3 protein. The sample shows approximately 550,000 distinct CDR3 sequences, more than 9.5% of them seen only once. Antigen specificity for these receptors is unknown. Sequenced: blood, either unsorted or a sorted T cell fraction (not recorded which). The receptors come from a male donor with ankylosing spondylitis.

The rearrangement joins TRBV4-1 to TRBJ1-5, with D unresolved. Germline V gives CDR1 MGHRA, CDR2 YSYEKL. V was shortened by 0 bases and J by 3 bases, with 12 bases between the two germline ends. The length of the CDR3 is 16 residues. The CDR3 DNA reads as TGCGCCAGCAGCCAAGAAGGATGGCAGCCCAATCAGCCCCAGCATTTT. Amino acid sequence: CASSQEGWQPNQPQHF.

This clonotype has a count of ten or more. The chain couples TRBV15 to TRBJ1-4, with 9 bases aligning to TRBD1. CDR1 is LNHNV, CDR2 YYDKDF, per germline (reference sequence). With V trimmed by 1 base and J by 7 bases, 10 bases remained unmatched. The CDR3 is 17 residues long. CDR3 residues: CATSRALKQGAGEKLFF. CDR3 DNA sequence: TGTGCCACCAGCAGAGCTCTAAAACAGGGGGCGGGTGAAAAACTGTTTTTT. Together with reference TRBV15 and TRBJ1-4, the CDR3 gives the full variable domain: DAMVIQNPRYQVTQFGKPVTLSCSQTLNHNVMYWYQQKSSQAPKLLFHYYDKDFNNEADTPDNFQSRRPNTSFCFLDIRSPGLGDTAMYLCATSRALKQGAGEKLFFGSGTQLSVL.

This clonotype was seen many times. V gene TRBV24-1 combines with J gene TRBJ2-1, with 8 bases fitting TRBD2. The length of the CDR3 is 16 residues. With 6 bases clipped from V and 3 bases from J, the junction kept 9 bases outside the gene matches. From germline, CDR1 is KGHDR and CDR2 SFDVKD. Here the CDR3 DNA reads TGTGCCACCAGTTCAACTAGCGGAGATTACTACAATGAGCAGTTCTTC. This translates into CATSSTSGDYYNEQFF.